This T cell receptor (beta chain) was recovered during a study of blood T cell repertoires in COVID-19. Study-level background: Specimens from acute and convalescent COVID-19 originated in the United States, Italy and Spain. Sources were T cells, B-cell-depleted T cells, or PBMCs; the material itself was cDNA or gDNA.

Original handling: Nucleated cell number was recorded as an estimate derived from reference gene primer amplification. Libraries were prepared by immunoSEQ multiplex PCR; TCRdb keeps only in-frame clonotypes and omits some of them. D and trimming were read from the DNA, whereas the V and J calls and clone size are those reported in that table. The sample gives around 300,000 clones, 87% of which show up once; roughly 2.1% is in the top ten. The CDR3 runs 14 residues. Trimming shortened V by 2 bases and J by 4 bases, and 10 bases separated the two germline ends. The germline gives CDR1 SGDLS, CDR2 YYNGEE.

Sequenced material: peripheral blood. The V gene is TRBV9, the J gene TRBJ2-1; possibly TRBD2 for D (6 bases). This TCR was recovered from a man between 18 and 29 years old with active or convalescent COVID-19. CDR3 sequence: CASSVAGRYNEQFF. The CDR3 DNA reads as TGTGCCAGCAGCGTCGCGGGAAGATACAATGAGCAGTTCTTC.